This T cell receptor (beta chain) was identified in a study of naive CD8 T cells in extremely preterm neonates (dated by TCRdb to about 2017). General notes on the study: The study compared TCRbeta CDR3 repertoires of sorted naive CD8+ T cells across four age groups: extremely preterm neonates, term neonates, young children and adults. Study-wide findings and limitations: Compared with the older groups, preterm CDR3s were shorter and closer to germline, carrying fewer N additions and showing less junctional trimming. A small sample size and variable productive template counts among preterm samples were noted by the authors as limitations. The proportion of shared CDR3 nucleotide sequences was higher in preterm neonates (about 2.7%) than in term neonates (approximately 0.4%), young children (about 0.03%) and adults (0.01%). Prospective longitudinal studies of preterm and term neonates were called for by the authors so that T cell development could be tracked within individuals. Significantly lower iChao1 richness than in all other age groups (p < 0.05) and an even clone distribution were observed in preterm neonates, indicating a less rich repertoire.

This clone appeared a single time. The antigen this receptor binds is unknown. Base-call qualities are not available, and no considerably larger clone is one nucleotide away. Term cord blood was obtained from roughly 5 elective full-term cesarean deliveries at about 37-42 weeks of gestation, without labor or rupture of membranes. Exclusion from the study was applied to pregnancies with fetal demise, active maternal HSV infection or known maternal HIV infection. A FACSAria III cell sorter was used to sort live, Annexin V-negative naive CD8+ T cells (CD3+CD8+CD45RA+CCR7+). Between roughly 17,000 and 100,000 naive CD8+ T cells were sorted per sample. Preassembled standardized sampling kits were used to collect mixed venous-arterial cord blood. Cord blood was held at room temperature, and processing was completed within 4 hours of collection. Ficoll-Paque density gradient centrifugation was used to isolate mononuclear cells from diluted blood. Before sorting, mononuclear cells were cryopreserved in approximately 10% DMSO with approximately 90% FBS and kept in long-term storage at -150 degrees C. Annexin V and antibodies against CD3, CD8, CCR7 and CD45RA were used to stain the thawed cells. The DNeasy Blood and Tissue Kit was used to extract genomic DNA from sorted cell pellets that had been snap-frozen.

V and J lose 1 base and 2 bases, and a span of 4 bases separates them. CDR1 and CDR2 are read off the germline V gene as LGHNA and YNFKEQ. The CDR3 measures 13 amino acids from cysteine to phenylalanine. Just CDR3 DNA is preserved here, 39 bases in frame from base 1. TCRbeta CDR3 regions were amplified from genomic DNA by a two-step, bias-controlled multiplex PCR. The multiplex PCR included primers specific for each TRBV and TRBJ gene segment. The immunoSEQ Assay was used to generate TCRbeta repertoire data. Regarding the original processing steps: To merge closely related sequences, reads went through filtering and clustering using a relative-frequency ratio and a modified nearest-neighbor algorithm. The V, D and J gene assignments for CDR3 sequences were based on IMGT annotation. Template counts were corrected for PCR amplification bias and quantified by comparison with synthetic TCR CDR3 analog sequences. Only unique productive sequences, that is, in-frame CDR3 sequences lacking stop codons, were included in the analyses. Clonality, defined as 1 minus Pielou's evenness, and iChao1 richness were computed with the immunoSEQ Analyzer software. Statistical testing was performed in JMP, using Student's t-test or a non-parametric test depending on Shapiro-Wilk normality results. Sourced from immuneACCESS, this table was stored by TCRdb with only in-frame sequences that have V and J called. A share of the clones is absent; for the studies checked, an unresolved V gene accounts for under half, and the remainder has no known explanation. The V and J calls and the clone size are those of that table, but D and trimming were determined from the DNA. A total of some 4,900 clones appear in this sample, roughly 97% of them only once. The top ten clones comprise 0.45% to 0.55% of the sample.

The clonotype was recovered from a newborn in good health. Sequencing input: naive CD8+ T cells from cord blood. The rearrangement combines TRBV4-2 with TRBJ2-3, with the D gene not confidently named. The DNA is as follows: TGTGCCAGCAGCCAAGGAGCCACAGATACGCAGTATTTT. Its translation is CASSQGATDTQYF.